This T cell receptor (beta chain) was observed in a study of blood T cells in healthy people across ages. General study findings and limits: Long-lived donors carried more naive CD4+ cells and greater diversity than aged donors. The study could not conclusively compare naive and antigen-experienced cells, given its unsorted PBMCs.

This clonotype was seen many times. Antigen: not known. The CDR3 spans 16 residues. V gave up 3 bases and J gave up 4 bases, with 16 bases separating them. Germline V gives CDR1 KGHDR, CDR2 SFDVKD. Isolated PBMCs totaled at least 7 million in each sample. The authors ran a second PCR of about 6 to 11 cycles using a sample-barcoded 5' primer and a J-beta primer mix. From each sample, at least 2.5 million paired-end reads containing CDR3 were obtained. TCRdb reprocessed the 5' RACE reads with MiXCR, giving one entry per CDR3 protein. The data hold 650,000 to 1,000,000 distinct CDR3 sequences, with more than 35% observed a single time.

Sequenced material: blood. The chain links TRBV24-1 to TRBJ2-3; possible D gene TRBD1, 5 bases. The TCR sequence derives from a man aged 80 or over in good health. Written as DNA, the CDR3 is TGTGCCACCAGTGATCCAAGGCAGGGATTCGCAGATACGCAGTATTTT. Translating gives CATSDPRQGFADTQYF.